This T cell receptor beta chain was sequenced in a study of blood T cell repertoires in COVID-19. The wider study: The origin of the acute and convalescent COVID-19 samples was the United States, Italy and Spain. T cells, B-cell-depleted T cells, or PBMCs supplied cDNA or gDNA.

Original methodology: Cell counts per sample came from amplifying reference gene primers. The assay was immunoSEQ multiplex PCR, and TCRdb's table has in-frame clones only and misses some. V and J calls and clone size are those listed in that table; D and trimming were worked out from the DNA. In the table there are fewer than 70,000 clones, around 80% of which are singletons. Trimming stripped 4 bases from V and 0 bases from J, with 8 bases between. Germline CDR1 and CDR2: SGHRS and YFSETQ. CDR3 length: 14 amino acids. The receptor's source is a woman aged 55 to 70 with acute or convalescent COVID-19. Sample: peripheral blood. This sequence joins TRBV5-1 and TRBJ1-3; no clear D. This CDR3 is CASSRGNSGNTIYF. CDR3 nucleotide sequence: TGCGCCAGCAGCCGCGGGAACTCTGGAAACACCATATATTTT.